The 22 T cell receptor beta chains below come from one sample, sequenced in a study of blood T cells in healthy people across ages. The use of a sample-barcoded 5' primer and a J-beta primer mix characterized a second PCR of about 7 to 12 cycles. TCRdb redid the calling of the 5' RACE reads with MiXCR, one entry per CDR3 protein. The table shows over 750,000 distinct CDR3 sequences, with about 25% occurring only once. A further study also used this sample, focusing on T cells of mothers and their children.

Sequencing was done on a sample of blood. These receptors originate from a boy younger than 18 in good health.

On this clonotype itself: A junction boundary mismatches the germline segment, possibly from a read error. CDR3 nucleotides: TGTGCCGCCAGTGGTTTAGGAGAGACCCAGTACTTC. Its translation is CAASGLGETQYF. V usage is TRBV24-1 and J usage is TRBJ2-5, with D hard to call. The CDR3 runs to 12 residues. The germline CDR1 and CDR2 sequences are KGHDR and SFDVKD.

The V call is TRBV4-3, the J call TRBJ1-2; D perhaps matches TRBD1 (6 bases). V dropped 1 base and J dropped 4 bases, with 13 bases sitting between them. Looked up from germline, CDR1 is LGHNA and CDR2 is YSLEER. The CDR3 is made up of 15 amino acids. CDR3 region: CASSQVSGGPYGYTF. The CDR3 bases are TGCGCCAGCAGCCAAGTCTCTGGGGGGCCCTATGGCTACACCTTC.

The chain joins TRBV7-8 to TRBJ2-7; 13 nucleotides align to TRBD2. CDR3 length equals 15 residues. Looked up from germline, CDR1 is SGHVS and CDR2 is FQNEAQ. V gave up 5 bases and J gave up 5 bases; unmatched junction bases: 6. CDR3 coding DNA: TGTGCCAGCAGCGCTGGGACTAGCGGGGCCGACGAGCAGTACTTC. Protein: CASSAGTSGADEQYF.

This clonotype has just a few counts. The CDR3 DNA reads as TGCAGCGCCGCAGGTGGGGTCGAGGGCTATGGCTACACCTTC. Translation gives CSAAGGVEGYGYTF. The J gene is TRBJ1-2, the V gene TRBV29-1; D is ambiguous. Between the trimmed V and J ends, which lost 7 bases and 4 bases, there was a span of 19 bases. Germline-derived CDR1 and CDR2 are SQVTM and ANQGSEA. The CDR3 spans 14 residues. Filled out from reference TRBV29-1 and TRBJ1-2, the complete variable domain reads SAVISQKPSRDICQRGTSLTIQCQVDSQVTMMFWYRQQPGQSLTLIATANQGSEATYESGFVIDKFPISRPNLTFSTLTVSNMSPEDSSIYLCSAAGGVEGYGYTFGSGTRLTVV.

The chain is built from TRBV12-5 and TRBJ2-5; possibly TRBD1 for D (6 bases). The CDR3 extends over 15 amino acids. Germline CDR1 LGHNT, CDR2 FRNRAP. V lost 5 bases and J 5 bases, leaving 18 bases between the germline ends. DNA of the CDR3: TGTGCTAGTGGTGCAGGATCGACAGGAAGGGAGACCCAGTACTTC. It yields the protein CASGAGSTGRETQYF.

This sequence joins TRBV7-9 and TRBJ2-2, with a weak D call TRBD1 (5 bases). Trimming pared 3 bases from V and 4 bases from J, leaving 12 bases between. The germline V gene has CDR1 SEHNR and CDR2 FQNEAQ (reference sequence). The CDR3 spans 15 residues. CDR3 coding DNA: TGTGCCAGCAGCTTTGGGGCCTATCCCACCGGGGAGCTGTTTTTT. Residues: CASSFGAYPTGELFF. The complete variable domain, with remaining parts taken from reference TRBV7-9 and TRBJ2-2, reads DTGVSQNPRHKITKRGQNVTFRCDPISEHNRLYWYRQTLGQGPEFLTYFQNEAQLEKSRLLSDRFSAERPKGSFSTLEIQRTEQGDSAMYLCASSFGAYPTGELFFGEGSRLTVL.

This clonotype was observed a handful of times. For the CDR3, the DNA is TGTGCCAGCATGGGGACATCCTACACAGATACGCAGTATTTT. Translated: CASMGTSYTDTQYF. The chain recombines TRBV2 with TRBJ2-3; D might be TRBD1 (6 bases). V was shortened by 7 bases and J by 2 bases, with 13 bases between the two germline ends. Germline CDR1 SNHLY, CDR2 FYNNEI. CDR3 length equals 14 residues.

J is TRBJ2-3 and V is TRBV6-2 or TRBV6-3; 9 bases are shared with TRBD1. The CDR3 extends over 15 amino acids. The trim removed 6 bases at V and 6 bases at J, leaving 10 bases unmatched. Germline V gene data show CDR1 as MNHEY and CDR2 as SVGEGT. This chain's CDR3 is CASSHRDRAGDTQYF. In DNA, the CDR3 is TGTGCCAGCAGCCACCGGGACAGGGCAGGGGATACGCAGTATTTT.

The sample holds a few counts of this clonotype. The V and J genes are TRBV4-3 and TRBJ2-5, with 7 bases fitting TRBD2. The J call is doubtful: the DNA matches TRBJ2-7 better. The CDR3 length is 15 residues. Germline assignment: CDR1 LGHNA and CDR2 YSLEER. CDR3 nucleotides: TGCGCCAGCAGCCAAGATAGGGAGGGGCGGTACGAGCAGTACTTC. Translated: CASSQDREGRYEQYF.

The DNA of the CDR3 is TGTGCCAGTATTCCCCCGGGACTAGCTACGCAGTATTTT. Protein: CASIPPGLATQYF. The chain recombines TRBV27 with TRBJ2-3, with 9 bases that match TRBD2. Germline CDR1 reads MNHEY; CDR2 reads SMNVEV (reference sequence). V trimming: 9 bases; J trimming: 8 bases; junction bases outside the gene matches: 9. The CDR3 contains 13 residues.

This clonotype was seen a few times. This rearrangement joins TRBV2 to TRBJ2-5; D is possibly TRBD2 (6 bases). V was cut by 2 bases and J by 6 bases, with 19 bases left in between. The germline V gene has CDR1 SNHLY and CDR2 FYNNEI. This CDR3 is built from 16 residues. The CDR3 protein is CASSENSLGGMKTQYF. The CDR3 DNA follows: TGTGCCAGCAGTGAAAATTCGTTGGGGGGTATGAAGACCCAGTACTTC.

This clonotype was counted a few times. The gene calls are TRBV29-1 and TRBJ2-5, with 9 nucleotides matching TRBD1. V was clipped by 8 bases and J by 11 bases; unmatched bases: 18. CDR1 SQVTM and CDR2 ANQGSEA come from the germline V gene. The CDR3 spans 14 residues. The DNA for the CDR3 is TGCAGCCCCCCCCTTCACAGGGGGCGCGATGAGCAGTACTTC. It encodes CSPPLHRGRDEQYF.

This chain connects TRBV28 to TRBJ2-1; 7 nucleotides line up with TRBD1. The V gene end was trimmed by 0 bases and the J gene end by 2 bases; junction bases not matched to a gene: 1. Germline V lookup: CDR1 MDHEN, CDR2 SYDVKM. The CDR3 spans 15 residues. The CDR3 DNA follows: TGTGCCAGCAGTTTATGGGGACAGCCCTACAATGAGCAGTTCTTC. Its translation is CASSLWGQPYNEQFF.

This clonotype has a handful of counts. The chain has TRBV9 and TRBJ2-3; no firm D call. Germline V gene lookup returns CDR1 SGDLS and CDR2 YYNGEE. The CDR3 runs to 16 residues. V lost 4 bases and J lost 4, with 19 bases in between. The CDR3 loop reads CASSSDSERMADTQYF. CDR3 DNA sequence: TGTGCCAGCAGCTCAGACTCCGAGAGGATGGCAGATACGCAGTATTTT.

This rearrangement joins TRBV4-2 to TRBJ2-5; D not certain. V was trimmed by 0 bases and J by 1 base, leaving 6 bases between them. This CDR3 has 14 amino acids. Germline lookup yields CDR1 LGHNA and CDR2 YNFKEQ. The CDR3 region has the DNA TGTGCCAGCAGCCAAGAGTCTAGCCAAGAGACCCAGTACTTC. Its translation: CASSQESSQETQYF.

This clonotype was counted a few times. Here the CDR3 DNA reads TGCAGTGCTAGAGATGGGAGACCGGGACTAGCGGGGGGAGGGTCCTACAATGAGCAGTTCTTC. The encoded protein is CSARDGRPGLAGGGSYNEQFF. The V call is TRBV20-1, the J call TRBJ2-1; 15 bases are shared with TRBD2. This CDR3 has 21 residues. Germline values: CDR1 DFQATT, CDR2 SNEGSKA (reference sequence). J was trimmed by 1 base and V by 0 bases; bases with no gene match: 13.

There are a few counts of this clonotype. The chain couples TRBV4-3 to TRBJ2-5; D might be TRBD2 (7 bases). Germline lookup yields CDR1 LGHNA and CDR2 YSLEER. This CDR3 is 15 amino acids long. The V end was cut by 1 base, the J end by 4 bases, with 13 bases between. Here the CDR3 reads CASSQGGGGRETQYF. The DNA for the CDR3 is TGCGCCAGCAGCCAAGGAGGGGGGGGGCGAGAGACCCAGTACTTC.

V usage is TRBV28 and J usage is TRBJ1-1; the D is unclear. Trimming took 1 base from V and 0 from J, leaving 9 bases between them. Germline CDR1 MDHEN, CDR2 SYDVKM. This CDR3 spans 15 amino acids. The CDR3 coding sequence is TGTGCCAGCAGTTTATCCTCCCTATTGAACACTGAAGCTTTCTTT. Protein: CASSLSSLLNTEAFF.

The chain employs TRBV13 and TRBJ2-7; TRBD2 matches 7 bases. The germline V gene encodes CDR1 PRHDT and CDR2 FYEKMQ (reference sequence). The CDR3 has 14 residues. Trimming removed 5 bases from V and 2 bases from J; junction bases left unmatched: 6. The CDR3 sequence is CASSRGDGTYEQYF. The CDR3 DNA reads TGTGCCAGCAGCCGGGGGGACGGGACCTACGAGCAGTACTTC.

This chain connects TRBV2 to TRBJ1-2, with D unclear. CDR3 size: 13 residues. The germline V gene has CDR1 SNHLY and CDR2 FYNNEI. V lost 3 bases to trimming and J lost 4 bases, with 9 bases between them. The CDR3 DNA reads TGTGCCAGCAGTGATGAGGGAGGCTATGGCTACACCTTC. It encodes CASSDEGGYGYTF.

This chain links TRBV4-1 with TRBJ2-7; 7 nucleotides agree with TRBD2. The ends lost 4 bases at V and 2 bases at J; junction bases unmatched: 11. This CDR3 has 16 residues. Germline assignment: CDR1 MGHRA and CDR2 YSYEKL. The CDR3 DNA is TGCGCCAGCAGCCTGGGACCTAGCGGAGGAACCTACGAGCAGTACTTC. The encoded protein is CASSLGPSGGTYEQYF.

This clonotype was observed a few times. The J gene is TRBJ2-2, the V gene TRBV29-1; maybe TRBD2 (6 bases). Deletions cut 4 bases from V and 8 bases from J, with 11 bases between. Per germline, CDR1 SQVTM and CDR2 ANQGSEA. The CDR3 loop spans 12 amino acids. This CDR3 reads CSVGREAGELFF. CDR3 bases: TGCAGCGTTGGGAGGGAGGCGGGGGAGCTGTTTTTT.